The 21 T cell receptor beta chains below come from one sample, sequenced in a study of Graves' ophthalmopathy and Graves' hyperthyroidism. RNA served as the template for amplifying TCR beta CDR3 regions. HTBI-primed RT-PCR formed the first round, and a multiplex PCR formed the second. TCRdb re-called the multiplex PCR reads with MiXCR, one entry per CDR3 protein. The data hold a few hundred thousand distinct CDR3 sequences, with roughly 21% observed a single time. The sample comprised peripheral blood. The receptors here all came from a woman aged 18-35 years with stable Graves' hyperthyroidism.

This rearrangement joins TRBV20-1 to TRBJ1-1, with TRBD1 as a possible D gene (5 bases). The germline gives CDR1 DFQATT, CDR2 SNEGSKA (reference sequence). Trimming shortened V by 6 bases and J by 4 bases, and 18 bases separated the two germline ends. CDR3 length: 14 residues. CDR3 protein: CSAPGWQGGTEAFF. The DNA for the CDR3 is TGCAGTGCCCCCGGGTGGCAGGGTGGCACTGAAGCTTTCTTT.

This clonotype was recorded many times. This chain links TRBV18 with TRBJ1-6, with a weak D call TRBD1 (5 bases). Germline CDR1 reads KGHSH; CDR2 reads LQKENI. The length of the CDR3 is 14 residues. Trimming stripped 2 bases from V and 10 bases from J, with 12 bases between. DNA for the CDR3: TGTGCCAGCTCACCAGGAGGACGGGACTCACCCCTCCACTTT. Protein: CASSPGGRDSPLHF.

This clonotype was counted only a few times. The junction departs from the called germline gene at one end, perhaps through a read error. The V and J genes are TRBV6-2 or TRBV6-3 and TRBJ2-4; 7 nucleotides match TRBD1. The germline V gene encodes CDR1 MNHEY and CDR2 SVGEGT. The CDR3 contains 15 residues. The CDR3 spells CASRPYRDRKNIKYF. For the CDR3, the DNA is TGTGCCAGCAGACCTTACCGGGACAGAAAAAACATTAAGTACTTC.

The rearrangement links TRBV12-3 or TRBV12-4 to TRBJ2-7; 7 bases match TRBD1. J lost 3 bases, V lost 5 bases, and 7 bases had no gene match. There are 14 residues in the CDR3. CDR3 sequence: CASSLGQVIYEQYF. DNA for the CDR3: TGTGCCAGCAGTCTAGGACAGGTCATCTACGAGCAGTACTTC.

In this sample, this clonotype turned up many times. The V and J genes are TRBV6-5 and TRBJ2-2, with 9 nucleotides matching TRBD1. The CDR3 spans 16 residues. Trimming at V came to 5 bases and at J to 1 base, leaving 5 bases not matched to a gene. Germline assignment: CDR1 MNHEY and CDR2 SVGAGI. Here the CDR3 DNA reads TGTGCCAGCAGTAGACCGGGACAGGGGAACACCGGGGAGCTGTTTTTT. Its translation is CASSRPGQGNTGELFF.

This clonotype has a count of ten or more. No conserved phenylalanine or tryptophan is present at the end of the CDR3, so a read error is the likely explanation. The V and J genes are TRBV12-3 or TRBV12-4 and TRBJ1-3; 7 nucleotides line up with TRBD1. The CDR3 has 16 residues. V trimming: 7 bases; J trimming: 0 bases; junction bases outside the gene matches: 9. CDR3: CASTPTGRSSGNTIYS. DNA for the CDR3: TGTGCCAGCACCCCGACAGGGAGGAGCTCTGGAAACACCATATATTCT.

J is TRBJ2-7 and V is TRBV6-5, with 7 positions matching TRBD1. The CDR3 loop spans 14 amino acids. Trimming at V came to 2 bases and at J to 2 bases, leaving 3 bases not matched to a gene. In germline, CDR1 is MNHEY, CDR2 SVGAGI. CDR3 amino acids: CASSYRGLAYEQYF. CDR3 in DNA: TGTGCCAGCAGTTACAGGGGGCTTGCCTACGAGCAGTACTTC.

The rearrangement uses TRBV28 and TRBJ2-5; 9 nucleotides match TRBD2. V lost 5 bases to trimming and J lost 4 bases; unmatched junction nucleotides: 8. Looked up from germline, CDR1 is MDHEN and CDR2 is SYDVKM. The CDR3 spans 15 residues. CDR3 amino acids: CASSPQRGAGETQYF. DNA of the CDR3: TGTGCCAGCAGTCCACAGCGGGGGGCTGGAGAGACCCAGTACTTC. Full variable domain (outside the CDR3, taken from reference TRBV28 and TRBJ2-5): DVKVTQSSRYLVKRTGEKVFLECVQDMDHENMFWYRQDPGLGLRLIYFSYDVKMKEKGDIPEGYSVSREKKERFSLILESASTNQTSMYLCASSPQRGAGETQYFGPGTRLLVL.

This clonotype appeared once. A much larger clone differs from this one at a single base, so this may be a read error. Because the CDR3 is missing its conserved closing phenylalanine or tryptophan, this is likely a read error. The chain uses TRBV15 and TRBJ1-1; D is unresolved. The germline CDR1 and CDR2 sequences are LNHNV and YYDKDF (reference sequence). The V gene lost 0 bases and the J gene lost 1 base, with 9 bases spanning the gap. CDR3 length equals 15 residues. The CDR3 protein is CATSRESLENTEAFV. CDR3 in DNA: TGTGCCACCAGCAGAGAGTCGTTAGAGAACACTGAAGCTTTCGTT.

This clonotype was counted at least ten times. CDR3 nucleotides: TGTGCCATCAGGGATAGACAGGGAATGAACACTGAAGCTTTCTTT. Translation gives CAIRDRQGMNTEAFF. The chain employs TRBV10-3 and TRBJ1-1; 7 bases align to TRBD1. Germline V gives CDR1 ENHRY, CDR2 SYGVKD. The CDR3 loop spans 15 amino acids. J was trimmed by 0 bases and V by 6 bases; bases with no gene match: 7.

The V gene is TRBV28, the J gene TRBJ2-7, with a tentative D call TRBD1 (5 bases). Germline V gives CDR1 MDHEN, CDR2 SYDVKM. The CDR3 spans 19 residues. The germline V and J ends were trimmed by 6 bases and 1 base, with 28 bases remaining between them. In DNA form, the CDR3 reads TGTGCCAGCAGCTTCTCACTACCCAGCGACAGCTACTATTCCTACGAGCAGTACTTC. This codes for CASSFSLPSDSYYSYEQYF.

There are many counts of this clonotype. This rearrangement joins TRBV6-1 to TRBJ1-1; D uncertain. The CDR3 covers 11 residues. Deletions cut 1 base from V and 3 bases from J, with 0 bases between. The V gene's germline CDR1 is MNHNS and CDR2 SASEGT. The CDR3 region has the DNA TGTGCCAGCAGTGAAGACACTGAAGCTTTCTTT. Translating it yields CASSEDTEAFF.

This clonotype appeared many times. This rearrangement joins TRBV20-1 to TRBJ2-7, with D maybe TRBD2 (5 bases). V lost 3 bases and J lost 5, with 17 bases in between. CDR3 length equals 14 residues. CDR1 and CDR2 (germline): DFQATT, SNEGSKA (reference sequence). The CDR3 DNA is TGCAGTGCTAGTTGGCGGTCTAGCTGGGACGAGCAGTACTTC. Its translation: CSASWRSSWDEQYF.

Worth noting for this clonotype: A much larger clone lies one base from this, so it may be a read error. The chain couples TRBV5-8 to TRBJ1-2; D unclear. The CDR3 covers 14 residues. Germline assignment: CDR1 SGHTS and CDR2 YDEGEE. Trimming cost V 1 base and J 6 bases, with 13 bases left between them. The CDR3 sequence is CASSLRHQADGYTF. CDR3 bases: TGTGCCAGCAGCTTGCGGCACCAGGCGGATGGCTACACCTTC.

This clonotype was counted ten times or more. This rearrangement joins TRBV9 to TRBJ2-6, with D uncertain. CDR1 and CDR2 from the germline V gene are SGDLS and YYNGEE. V lost 0 bases to trimming and J lost 3 bases, with 1 base between them. The CDR3 spans 13 residues. CDR3 sequence: CASSVGGANVLTF. For the CDR3, the DNA is TGTGCCAGCAGCGTAGGTGGGGCCAACGTCCTGACTTTC.

This clonotype was found many times. The chain uses TRBV25-1 and TRBJ2-5; D is perhaps TRBD1 or TRBD2 (7 bases each). The CDR3 sequence is 17 residues long. V was clipped by 2 bases and J by 1 base, with 17 bases between them. Germline-derived CDR1 and CDR2 are MGHDK and SYGVNS. CDR3 region: CASSEPQGGGVQETQYF. CDR3 DNA sequence: TGTGCCAGCAGTGAACCCCAGGGGGGAGGGGTCCAAGAGACCCAGTACTTC. The full variable domain, its missing parts supplied by reference TRBV25-1 and TRBJ2-5, is EADIYQTPRYLVIGTGKKITLECSQTMGHDKMYWYQQDPGMELHLIHYSYGVNSTEKGDLSSESTVSRIRTEHFPLTLESARPSHTSQYLCASSEPQGGGVQETQYFGPGTRLLVL.

This chain joins TRBV6-5 and TRBJ2-5; 9 nucleotides match TRBD2. V was pared by 4 bases and J by 5 bases, with 8 bases of the junction left unmatched. Germline-derived CDR1 and CDR2 are MNHEY and SVGAGI. The CDR3 spans 15 residues. Here the CDR3 reads CASSFGGGVHETQYF. The CDR3 DNA is TGTGCCAGCAGTTTTGGCGGGGGGGTTCATGAGACCCAGTACTTC.

This clonotype has ten or more counts. The chain employs TRBV29-1 and TRBJ2-4; TRBD2 might be the D (5 bases). CDR1 is SQVTM, CDR2 ANQGSEA, per germline. This CDR3 contains 12 residues. V was cut by 6 bases and J by 7 bases, with 13 bases left in between. The DNA of the CDR3 is TGCAGCGTCGAGGAGGTTCCGAACATTCAGTACTTC. Encoded protein: CSVEEVPNIQYF.

This clonotype showed up just a few times. A much larger clone lies one base from this, so it may be a read error. The chain recombines TRBV30 with TRBJ2-7; D not resolved. The germline V gene encodes CDR1 GTSNPN and CDR2 SVGIG (reference sequence). There are 13 residues in the CDR3. The V end lost 3 bases, the J end lost 6 bases, and 15 bases lay between the germline ends. In nucleotides, the CDR3 is TGTGCCTGGAGAGATACCCGTAGACCCGAGCAGTACTTC. Translating gives CAWRDTRRPEQYF.

This chain uses TRBV10-2 with TRBJ2-7; D is uncertain. Germline assignment: CDR1 WSHSY and CDR2 SAAADI. This CDR3 has 14 amino acids. V lost 4 bases, J lost 0 bases, and 10 bases lay in between. The chain's CDR3 is CASSVSFNSYEQYF. CDR3 DNA: TGCGCCAGCAGTGTCAGTTTCAACTCCTACGAGCAGTACTTC.

The sample holds a few counts of this clonotype. The chain couples TRBV18 to TRBJ2-7; D unclear. The CDR3 runs 14 residues. CDR1 is KGHSH, CDR2 LQKENI, per germline. V was cut by 6 bases and J by 0 bases, with 12 bases left in between. The CDR3 region is CASSRILSSYEQYF. For the CDR3, the DNA is TGTGCCAGCTCTCGGATCTTAAGCTCCTACGAGCAGTACTTC.